These 16 T cell receptor beta chains originate from one sample sequenced in a study of T cells in Graves' hyperthyroidism and ophthalmopathy. TCR beta CDR3 sequences were amplified from RNA transcripts. HTBI primers drove first-round RT-PCR of the TCR CDR3. From the multiplex PCR reads, TCRdb called clonotypes with MiXCR, one entry per CDR3 protein. The sample contains approximately 570,000 distinct CDR3 sequences, approximately 20% of which appear only once. The sequencing sample was made of blood. Receptor source: a man in his forties with Graves' ophthalmopathy.

This chain uses TRBV7-9 with TRBJ2-5; D call uncertain. This CDR3 is built from 15 residues. CDR1 and CDR2 from the germline V gene are SEHNR and FQNEAQ (reference sequence). V was cut by 2 bases and J by 2 bases, with 12 bases left in between. CDR3 region: CASSLRAIKQETQYF. CDR3 in DNA: TGTGCCAGCAGCTTAAGGGCAATAAAACAAGAGACCCAGTACTTC.

The chain recombines TRBV20-1 with TRBJ1-5; D gene ambiguous. The CDR3 is 14 residues long. The V and J ends lost 5 bases and 0 bases respectively, with 11 bases between them. Per germline, CDR1 DFQATT and CDR2 SNEGSKA (reference sequence). The CDR3 DNA reads as TGCAGTGCTCGGCCGGGGTATAGCAATCAGCCCCAGCATTTT. Amino acid sequence: CSARPGYSNQPQHF.

The V gene is TRBV20-1, the J gene TRBJ2-1; tentatively, D is TRBD2 (7 bases). This CDR3 contains 15 residues. Trimming stripped 0 bases from V and 5 bases from J, with 14 bases between. Germline V gives CDR1 DFQATT, CDR2 SNEGSKA (reference sequence). The CDR3 is CSARDTGGPHNEQFF. Here the CDR3 DNA reads TGCAGTGCTAGAGATACCGGGGGGCCCCACAATGAGCAGTTCTTC.

The V gene is TRBV5-1, the J gene TRBJ2-5; D ambiguous. The ends were cut back, 0 bases at V and 2 bases at J, with 11 bases in the middle. CDR3 length: 15 amino acids. The germline CDR1 and CDR2 sequences are SGHRS and YFSETQ. CDR3 protein: CASSLALARQETQYF. The CDR3 DNA reads as TGCGCCAGCAGCTTGGCACTCGCCCGACAAGAGACCCAGTACTTC. The variable domain in full, completed from reference TRBV5-1 and TRBJ2-5, reads KAGVTQTPRYLIKTRGQQVTLSCSPISGHRSVSWYQQTPGQGLQFLFEYFSETQRNKGNFPGRFSGRQFSNSRSEMNVSTLELGDSALYLCASSLALARQETQYFGPGTRLLVL.

The J gene is TRBJ1-3, the V gene TRBV18; 7 bases fit TRBD1. The J segment lost 2 bases and the V segment lost 5 bases, leaving 12 bases of the junction unmatched. CDR1 and CDR2 from the germline V gene are KGHSH and LQKENI. CDR3 length: 17 amino acids. The CDR3 sequence is CASSFGGIGTAGNTIYF. CDR3 nucleotide sequence: TGTGCCAGCTCATTCGGGGGGATCGGGACAGCTGGAAACACCATATATTTT.

This clonotype appeared many times. V and J are TRBV30 and TRBJ1-1; the D gene is possibly TRBD1 (5 bases). This CDR3 contains 15 residues. In germline, CDR1 is GTSNPN, CDR2 SVGIG (reference sequence). V was trimmed by 4 bases and J by 4 bases, leaving 19 bases between them. The CDR3 region is CAWTTLGVGITEAFF. The CDR3 nucleotides are TGTGCCTGGACTACTTTGGGGGTGGGGATCACTGAAGCTTTCTTT.

This clonotype was found a few times. J is TRBJ2-3 and V is TRBV10-3; TRBD2 matches 14 bases. V was pared by 3 bases and J by 5 bases, with 13 bases of the junction left unmatched. From germline, CDR1 is ENHRY and CDR2 SYGVKD. The CDR3 covers 19 residues. The CDR3 reads CAISDLPSGLAGVVDTQYF. The CDR3 nucleotides read TGTGCCATCAGTGATCTACCTTCGGGACTAGCGGGAGTTGTAGATACGCAGTATTTT.

Ten or more counts support this clonotype. The chain combines TRBV3-1 with TRBJ1-5; TRBD1 matches at 7 bases. With 1 base clipped from V and 11 bases from J, the junction kept 2 bases outside the gene matches. Germline CDR1 is LGHDT and CDR2 is YNNKEL (reference sequence). The CDR3 loop spans 12 amino acids. The CDR3 coding sequence is TGTGCCAGCAGCCAAGGACAGGGAACCCAGCATTTT. This translates into CASSQGQGTQHF.

This clonotype was seen only a few times. This chain uses TRBV5-1 with TRBJ1-1, with D perhaps matching TRBD1 (5 bases). Germline CDR1 SGHRS, CDR2 YFSETQ. This CDR3 comprises 15 residues. The ends were cut back, 0 bases at V and 6 bases at J, with 15 bases in the middle. The CDR3 sequence is CASSLGKGELAEAFF. The CDR3 region has the DNA TGCGCCAGCAGCTTGGGGAAAGGGGAGTTGGCTGAAGCTTTCTTT. The full variable domain, completed using reference TRBV5-1 and TRBJ1-1, is KAGVTQTPRYLIKTRGQQVTLSCSPISGHRSVSWYQQTPGQGLQFLFEYFSETQRNKGNFPGRFSGRQFSNSRSEMNVSTLELGDSALYLCASSLGKGELAEAFFGQGTRLTVV.

The V call is TRBV6-4, the J call TRBJ2-1, with 10 positions matching TRBD2. The CDR3 length is 15 residues. Germline-derived CDR1 and CDR2 are MRHNA and SNTAGT. V lost 4 bases to trimming and J lost 1 base; unmatched junction nucleotides: 1. CDR3 DNA sequence: TGTGCCAGCAGTGTAGCGGGGGGTTCCTACAATGAGCAGTTCTTC. It is translated as CASSVAGGSYNEQFF.

The table lists this clonotype with a few counts. V gene TRBV7-9 combines with J gene TRBJ2-1; D not resolved. The CDR3 spans 14 residues. The germline V gene encodes CDR1 SEHNR and CDR2 FQNEAQ (reference sequence). The germline V and J ends were trimmed by 5 bases and 3 bases, with 11 bases remaining between them. CDR3 sequence: CASSVMSIYNEQFF. The CDR3 region has the DNA TGTGCCAGCAGCGTAATGTCGATCTACAATGAGCAGTTCTTC.

This clonotype was counted at least ten times. The chain links TRBV11-2 to TRBJ2-1; the match to TRBD2 covers 9 bases. V shed 3 bases and J 7 bases; nucleotides not matched to a gene: 7. Looked up from germline, CDR1 is SGHAT and CDR2 is FQNNGV. This CDR3 region has 15 residues. The CDR3 DNA follows: TGTGCCAGCAGCTTGAAAAGCGGGGGGTGGAATGAGCAGTTCTTC. It is translated as CASSLKSGGWNEQFF.

The chain is built from TRBV6-5 and TRBJ2-2; tentative D call: TRBD1 (5 bases). V was shortened by 2 bases and J by 1 base, with 8 bases between the two germline ends. The CDR3 totals 15 residues. Germline lookup yields CDR1 MNHEY and CDR2 SVGAGI. The CDR3 spells CASSYGAENTGELFF. Here the CDR3 DNA reads TGTGCCAGCAGTTACGGGGCAGAGAACACCGGGGAGCTGTTTTTT.

The chain has TRBV12-3 or TRBV12-4 and TRBJ1-1; TRBD1 agrees at 8 bases. This CDR3 is 16 amino acids long. V shed 5 bases, J shed 0 bases, and the junction held 8 bases outside the gene matches. CDR3 protein: CASSPRQGTMNTEAFF. The CDR3 DNA reads TGTGCCAGCAGTCCCCGACAGGGGACGATGAACACTGAAGCTTTCTTT.

The chain uses TRBV27 and TRBJ2-2; weak D call: TRBD1 (6 bases). Germline CDR1 is MNHEY and CDR2 is SMNVEV (reference sequence). Trimming removed 5 bases at V and 0 bases at J, with 16 bases between. The CDR3 is 17 residues long. The CDR3: CASSDTWTETNTGELFF. The CDR3 nucleotides read TGTGCCAGCAGTGACACATGGACAGAGACGAACACCGGGGAGCTGTTTTTT.

This rearrangement joins TRBV6-1 to TRBJ1-1; tentatively, D is TRBD1 (6 bases). Trimming cost V 6 bases and J 5 bases, with 19 bases left between them. Germline CDR1 reads MNHNS; CDR2 reads SASEGT. This CDR3 spans 15 amino acids. This CDR3 is CASSERGGPSTEAFF. CDR3 DNA sequence: TGTGCCAGCAGCGAACGCGGGGGGCCTAGTACTGAAGCTTTCTTT.